These 2 T cell receptor beta chains came from one sample sequenced in a study of T cell responses to AZD1222 COVID-19 vaccine. Repertoires were generated with immunoSEQ multiplex PCR, while TCRdb's copy carries only in-frame clones and drops some. The sample records more than 95,000 clones, 85% to 95% being singletons. Sequencing was performed on peripheral blood, taken on day 0 of AZD1222 vaccination. These receptors were obtained from an adult in good health.

The chain couples TRBV11-3 to TRBJ1-3; tentative D call: TRBD1 (5 bases). The CDR3 has 16 amino acids. The germline gives CDR1 SGHNT, CDR2 YENEEA. Trimming stripped 4 bases from V and 3 bases from J, with 16 bases between. DNA of the CDR3: TGTGCCAGCAGCTCGCTACAGGTACGCTTTGGAAACACCATATATTTT. Translated, it gives CASSSLQVRFGNTIYF.

The chain carries TRBV6-2 or TRBV6-3 and TRBJ2-7; D may be TRBD1 (5 bases). The CDR3 spans 13 residues. V was cut by 5 bases and J by 3 bases, with 11 bases left in between. Germline CDR1 is MNHEY and CDR2 is SVGEGT. CDR3 bases: TGTGCCAGCAGTGACCGCGACAGCTACGAGCAGTACTTC. It translates to CASSDRDSYEQYF.